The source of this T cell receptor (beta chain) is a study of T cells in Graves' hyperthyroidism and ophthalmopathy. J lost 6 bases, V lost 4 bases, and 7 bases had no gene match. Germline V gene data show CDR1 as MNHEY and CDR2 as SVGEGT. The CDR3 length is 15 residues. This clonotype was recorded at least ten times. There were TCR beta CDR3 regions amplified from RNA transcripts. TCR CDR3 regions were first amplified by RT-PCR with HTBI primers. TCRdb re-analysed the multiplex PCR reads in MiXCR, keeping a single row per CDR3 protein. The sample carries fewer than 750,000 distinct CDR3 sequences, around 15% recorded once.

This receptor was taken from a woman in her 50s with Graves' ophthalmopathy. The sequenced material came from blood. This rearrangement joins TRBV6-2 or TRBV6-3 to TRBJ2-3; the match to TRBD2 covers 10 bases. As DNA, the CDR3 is TGTGCCAGCAGTTCACAGCGGGAGGGCCCTGATACGCAGTATTTT. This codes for CASSSQREGPDTQYF.